The 13 T cell receptor beta chains given below trace back to one sample, sequenced in a study of blood T cells in healthy people across ages. The authors ran a second PCR of about 6 to 11 cycles using a sample-barcoded 5' primer and a J-beta primer mix. Using its own MiXCR run on the 5' RACE reads, TCRdb lists one record per CDR3 protein. The data hold some 1.7 million distinct CDR3 sequences, with 28% observed a single time. Specimen: blood. The receptors come from a woman aged 25-40 years in good health.

There are many counts of this clonotype. The chain has TRBV6-5 and TRBJ2-3; 9 bases align to TRBD2. The CDR3 is 15 residues long. J lost 8 bases, V lost 4 bases, and 10 bases had no gene match. The germline V gene has CDR1 MNHEY and CDR2 SVGAGI. The CDR3 sequence: CASSSRDSGSGTQYF. The CDR3 DNA reads as TGTGCCAGCAGTTCCCGTGATAGCGGGAGCGGTACGCAGTATTTT.

The rearrangement joins TRBV5-6 to TRBJ2-7; perhaps TRBD1 as D (5 bases). Trimming removed 7 bases at V and 6 bases at J, with 20 bases between. This CDR3 region has 14 residues. Germline loops: CDR1 SGHDT, CDR2 YYEEEE. The chain's CDR3 is CASRGAPQPFEQYF. CDR3 nucleotide sequence: TGTGCCAGCCGTGGGGCACCTCAACCCTTCGAGCAGTACTTC.

The chain uses TRBV20-1 and TRBJ2-7, with 7 bases aligning to TRBD2. V lost 5 bases to trimming and J lost 4 bases; unmatched junction nucleotides: 11. This CDR3 has 14 residues. From germline, CDR1 is DFQATT and CDR2 SNEGSKA (reference sequence). The CDR3 sequence is CSAGYYGRQYEQYF. CDR3 DNA sequence: TGCAGTGCTGGATATTACGGGAGGCAATACGAGCAGTACTTC.

This clonotype was found a few times. CDR3: CASSWRTSVNEQFF. The CDR3 DNA is TGCGCCAGCAGCTGGAGGACTAGCGTCAATGAGCAGTTCTTC. This chain links TRBV5-1 with TRBJ2-1, with TRBD2 matching 9 bases. Germline lookup yields CDR1 SGHRS and CDR2 YFSETQ. This CDR3 region has 14 residues. J was trimmed by 6 bases and V by 3 bases; bases with no gene match: 4.

This clonotype showed up many times. The junction departs from the called germline gene at one end, perhaps through a read error. The rearrangement joins TRBV7-8 to TRBJ1-5; D is unclear. Germline V CDR1 and CDR2: SGHVS, FQNEAQ. This CDR3 region has 14 residues. Here the CDR3 DNA reads TGCGCCAGCAGCTTGGACGGGTCAGGACAGCCCCAGCATTTT. Translation gives CASSLDGSGQPQHF.

This clonotype was counted at least ten times. This chain joins TRBV7-2 and TRBJ2-7; no clear D. Germline V lookup: CDR1 SGHTA, CDR2 FQGNSA. The CDR3 length is 15 residues. Trimming pared 1 base from V and 5 bases from J, leaving 15 bases between. This CDR3 is CASSLGWLGGDEQYF. The CDR3 region has the DNA TGTGCCAGCAGCTTAGGATGGCTCGGTGGGGACGAGCAGTACTTC.

This clonotype was seen only a few times. V usage is TRBV20-1 and J usage is TRBJ2-1; 9 bases map to TRBD1. The CDR3 is 18 amino acids. The germline V gene has CDR1 DFQATT and CDR2 SNEGSKA (reference sequence). V trimming: 0 bases; J trimming: 4 bases; junction bases outside the gene matches: 13. The CDR3, as DNA: TGCAGTGCTAGAGATCCCGAGACAGGGGGTATCCCATACAATGAGCAGTTCTTC. Translating it yields CSARDPETGGIPYNEQFF.

The chain joins TRBV10-3 to TRBJ1-2; D unclear. Between the trimmed V and J ends, which lost 7 bases and 4 bases, there was a span of 16 bases. The CDR3 runs to 14 residues. CDR1 is ENHRY, CDR2 SYGVKD, per germline. The CDR3 DNA reads TGTGCCATCACCAACCCCGGGAGCATCTATGGCTACACCTTC. Its protein is CAITNPGSIYGYTF.

The chain employs TRBV28 and TRBJ2-7, with D tentatively TRBD2 (6 bases). V gave up 7 bases and J gave up 3 bases, with 19 bases separating them. The CDR3 is 15 amino acids. Looked up from germline, CDR1 is MDHEN and CDR2 is SYDVKM. For the CDR3, the DNA is TGTGCCAGCATCAGGCGGGGCGCAGGGCACTACGAGCAGTACTTC. The encoded protein is CASIRRGAGHYEQYF.

The genes are TRBV2 and TRBJ2-5, with D uncertain. CDR1 and CDR2 (germline): SNHLY, FYNNEI. V lost 10 bases to trimming and J lost 1 base, with 7 bases between them. This CDR3 has 11 amino acids. The CDR3 is CANKTQETQYF. Here the CDR3 DNA reads TGTGCCAACAAGACCCAAGAGACCCAGTACTTC.

About this clonotype itself: A read error may explain this, as a much larger clone is one base away. This chain uses TRBV7-6 with TRBJ2-7; D might be TRBD1 (6 bases). TRBJ2-1 matches the DNA end more closely, so the J call is doubtful. Germline-derived CDR1 and CDR2 are SGHVS and FNYEAQ. This CDR3 region has 15 residues. The CDR3 spells CASSLATGPSYEQFF. The CDR3 coding sequence is TGTGCCAGCAGCTTAGCGACAGGACCCTCCTACGAGCAGTTCTTC.

The genes are TRBV20-1 and TRBJ2-5, with no clear D. CDR3 length: 15 amino acids. The ends were cut back, 0 bases at V and 1 base at J, with 12 bases in the middle. Germline CDR1 and CDR2: DFQATT and SNEGSKA (reference sequence). CDR3 sequence: CSAREASTFQETQYF. The DNA of the CDR3 is TGCAGTGCTAGAGAAGCCAGCACTTTCCAAGAGACCCAGTACTTC.

This clonotype was picked up a small number of times. The CDR3 region has the DNA TGTGCCAGCAGCCCACATTTACTACAGGGCGATCAGCCCCAGCATTTT. It codes for CASSPHLLQGDQPQHF. The chain recombines TRBV4-2 with TRBJ1-5; D is possibly TRBD1 (6 bases). V lost 4 bases and J 5 bases, leaving 18 bases between the germline ends. CDR1 is LGHNA and CDR2 is YNFKEQ in the germline V gene. The CDR3 totals 16 residues.